The rows below give T cell receptor beta chains drawn from one sample of a study of shared clonotypes between healthy human individuals. Profiling relied on immunoSEQ multiplex PCR, and the TCRdb table lists in-frame clones only, not all of them. The table shows about 680,000 clones, with around 73% occurring only once. Specimen: memory CD4+ T cells sorted from blood. The receptors come from a woman under 40 in good health. Each CDR3 is given with its conserved first and last residue. A D gene is named only where the DNA matches it firmly. Clone size is given for some rows only: seen once, a few or many times, or a class if the clone is expanded.

D	length	V	size	J	CDR3	DNA
NA	12	TRBV19	NA	TRBJ1-1	CASSIGKGQGFF	TGTGCCAGTAGTATAGGCAAGGGGCAGGGTTTCTTT
TRBD1	14	TRBV6-1	NA	TRBJ2-7	CASIRDRGPVEQYF	TGTGCCAGCATTAGGGACAGGGGCCCAGTTGAGCAGTACTTC
NA	17	TRBV4-2	NA	TRBJ1-3	CASSQDGGRASGNTIYF	TGTGCCAGCAGCCAAGATGGCGGAAGGGCGTCTGGAAACACCATATATTTT
NA	11	TRBV20-1	NA	TRBJ2-1	CSARLYNEQFF	TGCAGTGCTCGGCTGTACAATGAGCAGTTCTTC
NA	13	TRBV5-1	NA	TRBJ2-7	CASSLGRAGEQYF	TGCGCCAGCAGCTTGGGTAGGGCAGGCGAGCAGTACTTC
TRBD1	15	TRBV9	NA	TRBJ1-1	CASSPRGQGNTEAFF	TGTGCCAGCAGCCCACGGGGACAGGGGAACACTGAAGCTTTCTTT
NA	14	TRBV11-2	few	TRBJ2-7	CASSLFASSYEQYF	TGTGCCAGCAGCTTATTCGCTAGCTCCTACGAGCAGTACTTC
TRBD1	14	TRBV29-1	NA	TRBJ2-2	CSATTGANTGELFF	TGCAGCGCTACGACAGGGGCGAACACCGGGGAGCTGTTTTTT
NA	13	TRBV6-5	NA	TRBJ1-5	CASSYGNNQPQHF	TGTGCCAGCAGTTACGGAAACAATCAGCCCCAGCATTTT
NA	16	TRBV6-5	NA	TRBJ2-7	CASSFLFSGTWNEQYF	TGTGCCAGCAGTTTCTTGTTTAGTGGGACGTGGAACGAGCAGTACTTC
TRBD2	15	TRBV19	NA	TRBJ2-1	CASSRDYLGSNEQFF	TGTGCCAGTAGCAGGGACTACTTAGGATCCAATGAGCAGTTCTTC